The 8 T cell receptor beta chains presented below share a single source sample, sequenced in a study of CD8 T cells in ankylosing spondylitis. In TCRdb, the 5' RACE reads were re-called with MiXCR into one record per CDR3 protein. The table lists 150,000 to 200,000 distinct CDR3 sequences, around a third of them singletons. Sequenced sample: synovial fluid, either unsorted or a sorted T cell fraction (not recorded which). The receptor source for this set is a male donor with ankylosing spondylitis.

There are a few counts of this clonotype. The chain combines TRBV7-2 with TRBJ1-1, with 7 bases matching TRBD1. Germline assignment: CDR1 SGHTA and CDR2 FQGNSA. After removal of 6 bases from V and 11 bases from J, the junction contained 9 bases not matched to a gene. This CDR3 is 12 amino acids long. CDR3 bases: TGTGCCAGCAGTCGAAGCACAGGGGTTGCTTTCTTT. Amino acid sequence: CASSRSTGVAFF.

DNA of the CDR3: TGCGCCAGCAGCTTGGCCCTTTCGGGAGAAGGGACCCAGTACTTC. Translating it yields CASSLALSGEGTQYF. The chain joins TRBV5-1 to TRBJ2-5; TRBD2 is a possible D gene (6 bases). The length of the CDR3 is 15 residues. CDR1 is SGHRS and CDR2 is YFSETQ in the germline V gene. With 0 bases removed from V and 7 bases from J, the gap between germline ends came to 16 bases. The variable domain in full, with the rest retrieved from reference TRBV5-1 and TRBJ2-5, is KAGVTQTPRYLIKTRGQQVTLSCSPISGHRSVSWYQQTPGQGLQFLFEYFSETQRNKGNFPGRFSGRQFSNSRSEMNVSTLELGDSALYLCASSLALSGEGTQYFGPGTRLLVL.

This chain connects TRBV5-1 to TRBJ2-1; D perhaps matches TRBD1 (5 bases). The CDR3 is 16 residues long. Trimming pared 4 bases from V and 0 bases from J, leaving 14 bases between. Looked up from germline, CDR1 is SGHRS and CDR2 is YFSETQ. The CDR3 DNA reads TGCGCCAGCAGCCTTGGCTCAGGGAACTCCTACAATGAGCAGTTCTTC. The encoded protein is CASSLGSGNSYNEQFF.

The V gene is TRBV12-3 or TRBV12-4, the J gene TRBJ2-7, with D maybe TRBD1 (5 bases). CDR3 length: 12 residues. The V and J ends lost 6 bases and 6 bases respectively, with 12 bases between them. CDR3: CASRDTFVEQYF. The CDR3 region has the DNA TGTGCCAGCAGGGACACCTTCGTCGAGCAGTACTTC.

This clonotype was observed a few times. The V call is TRBV20-1, the J call TRBJ2-1; 8 bases are a match to TRBD2. Germline values: CDR1 DFQATT, CDR2 SNEGSKA (reference sequence). The CDR3 spans 14 residues. Trimming at V came to 7 bases and at J to 0 bases, leaving 5 bases not matched to a gene. The CDR3 here is CSVRLASSYNEQFF. CDR3 sequence (DNA): TGCAGTGTCCGACTAGCGAGCTCCTACAATGAGCAGTTCTTC.

This rearrangement joins TRBV5-1 to TRBJ1-1; 7 bases align to TRBD1. Germline assignment: CDR1 SGHRS and CDR2 YFSETQ. The junction had 3 bases not matched to a gene; V was cut back by 3 bases and J by 4 bases. The CDR3 runs 13 residues. CDR3 loop: CASSSPGGTEAFF. The CDR3 nucleotides are TGCGCCAGCAGCTCCCCAGGGGGCACTGAAGCTTTCTTT.

This chain uses TRBV18 with TRBJ2-6; D is uncertain. Trimming shortened V by 6 bases and J by 1 base, and 13 bases separated the two germline ends. This CDR3 has 16 amino acids. Germline V CDR1 and CDR2: KGHSH, LQKENI. The CDR3 region has the DNA TGTGCCAGCTCCCCAGCATGGGCTTCTGGGGCCAACGTCCTGACTTTC. Residues: CASSPAWASGANVLTF.

Only a few counts were recorded for this clonotype. The rearrangement links TRBV6-2 or TRBV6-3 to TRBJ2-7; 8 bases map to TRBD1. Germline V gives CDR1 MNHEY, CDR2 SVGEGT. The J segment lost 5 bases and the V segment lost 3 bases, leaving 6 bases of the junction unmatched. This CDR3 contains 14 residues. In DNA form, the CDR3 reads TGTGCCAGCAGTTATATACAGGGGGTAAACGAGCAGTACTTC. It encodes CASSYIQGVNEQYF.